Listed below are T cell receptor beta chains from one sample, sequenced in a study of blood T cells in healthy people across ages. TCRdb passed the 5' RACE reads through MiXCR, listing each CDR3 protein once. The sample carries about 800,000 distinct CDR3 sequences, 58% recorded once. The sequenced sample was blood. These TCRs come from a man younger than 45 in good health. The CDR3 runs from the conserved cysteine through the conserved F or W. The D gene is left open where the match is weak.

v_gene	j_gene	d_gene	CDR3aa
TRBV7-9	TRBJ2-3	TRBD2	CASSLVGTSKSTDTQYF
TRBV9	TRBJ2-3	NA	CASSVAGKGVLDTQYF
TRBV20-1	TRBJ1-1	NA	CSASRTANTEAFF
TRBV7-7	TRBJ2-1	NA	CASSLTIRSYNEQFF
TRBV5-1	TRBJ2-1	NA	CASSLRGTTLRPNEQFF
TRBV5-1	TRBJ2-3	TRBD2	CASSSATSLFSDTQYF
TRBV20-1	TRBJ1-6	NA	CSARGSNSPLHF
TRBV6-2/TRBV6-3	TRBJ2-1	NA	CASSQLRYNEQFF
TRBV5-1	TRBJ2-1	TRBD2	CASSLLPSGSHNEQFF
TRBV15	TRBJ2-7	TRBD2	CATSREPGLGFSRYEQYF
TRBV7-2	TRBJ2-7	NA	CASRLAASYEQYF
TRBV6-2/TRBV6-3	TRBJ2-1	TRBD1	CASSSRDRAYNEQFF
TRBV7-2	TRBJ1-5	NA	CASSLVWGLNQPQHF
TRBV7-2	TRBJ1-6	TRBD1	CASSSGQGSNSPLHF
TRBV19	TRBJ2-7	NA	CASSPSGDKGSYEQYF
TRBV5-1	TRBJ2-1	NA	CASGMHEQFF
TRBV5-1	NA	TRBD1	CASSNRGSDEQYF
TRBV10-3	TRBJ2-1	TRBD2	CAISITSGEINEQFF
TRBV12-3/TRBV12-4	TRBJ1-2	NA	CASSLAPRGGYTF
TRBV20-1	TRBJ2-1	NA	CSAGDSYNEQFF
TRBV11-2	TRBJ2-1	TRBD2	CASSLDHFTAGYYYNEQFF
TRBV20-1	TRBJ2-3	NA	CSATQWLVDTQYF
TRBV28	TRBJ1-6	NA	CASSSEPSPLHF
TRBV20-1	NA	NA	CSALEGGRGEQYF
TRBV12-3/TRBV12-4	TRBJ2-7	NA	CASSLGLLVDEQYF
TRBV3-1	TRBJ1-1	NA	CASSHDSRSTEAFF
TRBV27	TRBJ2-6	NA	CASSSTRDRAKNSGANVLTF
TRBV28	TRBJ2-7	NA	CASSFVRMRSYEQYF
TRBV29-1	TRBJ1-2	NA	CSVEDWGVTF
TRBV15	TRBJ1-4	NA	CATSRDLGAANEKLFF
TRBV20-1	TRBJ2-1	NA	CSARDGGGAHNEQFF
TRBV6-6	TRBJ1-1	TRBD1	CASSSMPGQGEAFF
TRBV20-1	TRBJ2-5	NA	CSARPIKGSQETQYF
TRBV20-1	TRBJ1-5	TRBD1	CSARDFQQGIGNQPQHF
TRBV7-9	TRBJ1-1	NA	CASSSTDKAFF
TRBV4-3	TRBJ2-4	NA	CASSQERPSVAIAKNIQYF
TRBV3-1	TRBJ2-7	TRBD2	CASSQSTSGPQYF
TRBV7-2	TRBJ2-1	NA	CASSLVQTGYNEQFF
TRBV14	TRBJ2-1	TRBD2	CASSPLAGKVNEQFF
TRBV7-6	TRBJ2-1	NA	CASSYAIFDEQFF
TRBV2	TRBJ2-5	TRBD2	CASSDRFGGSSETQYF
TRBV6-5	TRBJ2-4	TRBD2	CASSLGAGRDIQYF
TRBV7-2	TRBJ2-3	TRBD2	CASSLARPRSGRASDTQYF
TRBV6-2/TRBV6-3	TRBJ2-7	TRBD1	CASGEPQGASEQYF
TRBV13	TRBJ1-1	TRBD1	CASSLAHSQGFTEAFF
TRBV29-1	TRBJ2-3	NA	CSARGEFGGATQYF
TRBV6-2/TRBV6-3	TRBJ2-7	NA	CASSYSLEGTYEQYF